This entry is about one T cell receptor (beta chain). No cognate antigen has been identified for it. Base qualities are missing; no much larger clone stands one base away. For repertoire sequencing, the TCR beta CDR3 regions were amplified from RNA transcripts. The first round was an RT-PCR using HTBI primers with the Qiagen OneStep RT-PCR kit, and this first round was followed by a second-round multiplex PCR, then size selection and purification. Libraries were sequenced on an Illumina HiSeq2000 using paired-end 100 bp reads. Concerning the study's data processing: SOAPnuke was used to process the reads, removing any read that contained adapters or uncalled bases, had a mean Phred below 15, or lacked an exact match to the constant primer or identifier. COPE v1.2.5 was used to merge high-quality paired reads. Unique nucleotide sequences were defined as clonotypes and aligned to IMGT TRB V, D and J references using MiTCR v1.1. Analysis was restricted to V-J combinations with a frequency above 0.0001, which covered roughly 99% of repertoires. For each V-J combination, a TCR clonal expansion and chaos score was defined as F50 clonal expansion divided by the chaos observed in the TCRdist matrix. Welch's t-statistics and random forest were used to reduce features to more than ten V-J combinations, which were fed into a naive Bayes classifier. The similarity between thyroid and blood repertoires was quantified using the Morisita-Horn index. The raw public reads went through TCRdb reprocessing: fastp at Q25, MiXCR clone calling, in-frame beta chains kept. One record per CDR3 amino acid sequence lists the most common genes and DNA. None of the V and J calls come from the authors' own analysis; TCRdb made them. The sample records 650,000 to 800,000 distinct CDR3 sequences, roughly 39% of which are singletons. Over 2.5% of the sample is in the top ten clones.

These data are taken from a study of Graves' ophthalmopathy and Graves' hyperthyroidism (dated by TCRdb to 2017 to 2018). Some background on the complete study: Peripheral blood samples were taken at the time of initial diagnosis, before any treatment was given. The study used signatures of the TCR beta repertoire to tell Graves' ophthalmopathy apart from Graves' hyperthyroidism and to predict which patients would progress to ophthalmopathy. In roughly six hyperthyroidism patients, the T-cell repertoires found in thyroid tissue were compared with those found in blood. To explore V-J signatures that separate ophthalmopathy from hyperthyroidism, a discovery set of 100 patients was enrolled, consisting of fewer than 45 with ophthalmopathy and roughly 60 with stable hyperthyroidism. An independent validation cohort was composed of some 18 hyperthyroidism patients and 17 patients who later progressed from hyperthyroidism to ophthalmopathy. In total, 135 blood samples were TCR-sequenced: 43 ophthalmopathy, some 75 hyperthyroidism and around 17 hyperthyroidism-to-ophthalmopathy patients. Following sample collection, hyperthyroidism patients were given methimazole at a starting dose of 30 mg daily, and ophthalmopathy patients were given high-dose intravenous methylprednisolone. Overall study outcomes, separate from this receptor: No statistical method was used to predetermine the sample size, and group allocation was not hidden from the investigators. The 13-signature model separated ophthalmopathy from stable hyperthyroidism with approximately 90% sensitivity and approximately 83% specificity in cross-validation, and 80%/75% in the test set. Most of the expanded thyroid clonotypes with a frequency above 0.001 were also detected in blood, and it was suggested that the thyroid immune response may be reflected by blood repertoires. In validation, the model predicted ophthalmopathy progression with 55% to 71% sensitivity and roughly 72% specificity; 12 predicted patients were CT-confirmed with GO in a median of approximately 6.5 months.

Ophthalmopathy patients had moderately to severely active disease, Clinical Activity Score of at least 3, NOSPECS grade of at least 4, and disease duration under 3 months. Patients were excluded if they had other autoimmune diseases, uncontrolled infections, pregnancy or lactation. Clinical symptoms, serum thyroxine, TRAb, thyroid ultrasound and orbital computed tomography formed the basis of the diagnosis. PBMCs were isolated from 10 ml of fresh peripheral blood by Ficoll-Paque density gradient centrifugation. Total RNA was extracted with Trizol reagent and quality-checked on an Agilent 2100 Bioanalyzer. Taken from the germline V gene, the CDR1 and CDR2 loops are SGHRS and YFSETQ. The CDR3 starts with the cysteine, ends with the phenylalanine, and has 18 residues. The kept DNA is CDR3 alone, 54 bases in frame from the first base. V is trimmed back by 4 bases and J by 7 bases, and the junction contains 17 bases that no gene match accounts for.

The source is an adult man with Graves' ophthalmopathy. The sequenced sample was peripheral blood. The chain is assembled from TRBV5-1 and TRBJ1-4; 9 nucleotides in the junction match TRBD1. The nucleotide sequence is given as TGCGCCAGCAGCCAGGGTAAATTGACCGGGACAGGGCCTGAAAAACTGTTTTTT. This translates into CASSQGKLTGTGPEKLFF.